This T cell receptor beta chain was recovered during a study of T-cell memory formation after mild COVID-19. Using constant-segment primers, 5'RACE produced TCR alpha and TCR beta cDNA libraries carrying sample barcodes and UMIs. Each CDR3 protein is one row after TCRdb ran MiXCR on the 5' RACE reads. The data contain 200,000 to 300,000 distinct CDR3 sequences, over 15% of them singletons. Whole-study results and caveats: Whether second-wave clones peaking at day 37 were SARS-CoV-2 specific went unconfirmed. Researchers found some responding clones in pre-infection memory, a sign that cross-reactive memory joined.

The CDR3 sequence is 12 residues long. Germline assignment: CDR1 SGHAT and CDR2 FQNNGV. V lost 3 bases to trimming and J lost 7 bases, with 8 bases between them. Points on this clonotype: As yet, its antigen is unknown.

This chain uses TRBV11-2 with TRBJ2-3, with D possibly matching TRBD2 (6 bases). The receptor comes from a man aged 18 to 29 who had mild COVID-19 (a few samples of this study predate the infection). Cell type and time point are not known. The sequenced sample consisted of PBMCs or a T cell subset sorted from them (not recorded which). The CDR3 DNA reads TGTGCCAGCAGCTTGGCGGGGAATACGCAGTATTTT. Protein sequence: CASSLAGNTQYF.